These 4 T cell receptor beta chains were sequenced from one sample in a study of T cells in Graves' hyperthyroidism and ophthalmopathy (dated by TCRdb to about 2019). The library was produced with multiplex PCR. The run used an Illumina HiSeq 2000. The TCR beta CDR3 regions were amplified from RNA transcripts. For the first round of RT-PCR on the TCR CDR3, the HTBI primer set was used together with the Qiagen OneStep RT-PCR kit. TCRdb trimmed public reads at Q25 via fastp, called clones via MiXCR and kept in-frame beta chains. Rows with a matching CDR3 protein are joined into one entry that keeps the most common DNA and genes. This sample comprises more than 150,000 distinct CDR3 sequences, 17% of them detected only once. Around 27% of the sample goes to the ten largest clones. The material sequenced was blood. These receptors all stem from a woman between 50 and 59 years old with Graves' hyperthyroidism.

The chain recombines TRBV19 with TRBJ2-5, with TRBD1 matching 12 bases. V lost 8 bases to trimming and J lost 7 bases; unmatched junction nucleotides: 11. The length of the CDR3 is 15 residues. Germline V CDR1 and CDR2: LNHDA, SQIVND (reference sequence). The CDR3 sequence is CASALGTGGSGTQYF. The CDR3 bases are TGTGCCAGTGCACTCGGGACAGGGGGCTCGGGGACCCAGTACTTC.

This clonotype was counted at least ten times. V is TRBV7-2 and J is TRBJ2-7; TRBD2 matches 10 bases. The CDR3 has 15 residues. The V gene's germline CDR1 is SGHTA and CDR2 FQGNSA. V lost 5 bases and J lost 4; bases outside the gene matches: 8. The CDR3, as DNA: TGTGCCAGCAGCAAAAGCGGGGGGGCCCTGTACGAGCAGTACTTC. It translates to CASSKSGGALYEQYF.

This clonotype appeared once. The chain couples TRBV11-2 to TRBJ2-2, with 7 bases that match TRBD2. There are 17 residues in the CDR3. Germline V gene data show CDR1 as SGHAT and CDR2 as FQNNGV. J lost 8 bases, V lost 6 bases, and 18 bases had no gene match. CDR3 amino acids: CASRYPMMREKGGELFF. The CDR3 bases are TGTGCCAGCAGATACCCTATGATGCGGGAGAAAGGTGGGGAGCTGTTTTTT.

This clonotype came up many times. The chain links TRBV7-9 to TRBJ1-1; no firm D call. Trimming removed 5 bases from V and 3 bases from J, with 10 bases in between. Per germline, CDR1 SEHNR and CDR2 FQNEAQ (reference sequence). This CDR3 is 13 amino acids long. The CDR3 DNA is TGTGCCAGCAGCATTTTTATGGACACTGAAGCTTTCTTT. It yields the protein CASSIFMDTEAFF.